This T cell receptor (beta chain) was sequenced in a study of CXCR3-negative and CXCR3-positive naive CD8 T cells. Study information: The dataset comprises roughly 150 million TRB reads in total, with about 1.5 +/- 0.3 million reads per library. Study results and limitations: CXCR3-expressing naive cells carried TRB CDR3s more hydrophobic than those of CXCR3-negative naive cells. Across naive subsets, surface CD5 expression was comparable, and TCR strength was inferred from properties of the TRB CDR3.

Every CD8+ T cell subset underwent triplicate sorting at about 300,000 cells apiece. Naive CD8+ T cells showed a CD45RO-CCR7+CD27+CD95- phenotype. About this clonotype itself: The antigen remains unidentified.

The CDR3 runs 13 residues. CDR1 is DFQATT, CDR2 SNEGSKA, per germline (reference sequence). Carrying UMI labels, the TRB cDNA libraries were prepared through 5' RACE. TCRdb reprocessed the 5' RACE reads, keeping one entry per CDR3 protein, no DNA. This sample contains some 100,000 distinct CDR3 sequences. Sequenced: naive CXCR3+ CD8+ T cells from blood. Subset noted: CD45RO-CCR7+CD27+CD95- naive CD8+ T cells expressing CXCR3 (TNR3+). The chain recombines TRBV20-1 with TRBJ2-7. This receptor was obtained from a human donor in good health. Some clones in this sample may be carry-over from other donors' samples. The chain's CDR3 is CSARQDWAYEQYF.